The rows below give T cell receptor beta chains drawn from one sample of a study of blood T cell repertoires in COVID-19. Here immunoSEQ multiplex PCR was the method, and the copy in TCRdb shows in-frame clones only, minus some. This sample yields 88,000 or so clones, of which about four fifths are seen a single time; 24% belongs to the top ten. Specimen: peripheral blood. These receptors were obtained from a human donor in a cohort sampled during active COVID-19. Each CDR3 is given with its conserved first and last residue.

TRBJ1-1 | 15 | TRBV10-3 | CAISESKEGNTEAFF
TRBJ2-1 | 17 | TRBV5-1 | CASSSGPLAGVGNEQFF
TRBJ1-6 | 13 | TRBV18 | CASSPAEDSPLHF
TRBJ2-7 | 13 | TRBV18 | CASSPRQEYEQYF
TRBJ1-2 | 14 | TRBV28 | CASSSAGTLRGYTF
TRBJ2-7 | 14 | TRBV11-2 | CASSGLGSDYEQYF
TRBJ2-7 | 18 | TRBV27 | CASSPRLAGGPESYEQYF
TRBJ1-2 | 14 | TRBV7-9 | CASSLDWADYGYTF
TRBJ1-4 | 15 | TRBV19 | CASADPTGFNEKLFF
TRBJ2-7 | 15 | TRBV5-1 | CASSLSGQGIYEQYF
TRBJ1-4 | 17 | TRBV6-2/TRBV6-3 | CASSSRDRGSRGEKLFF
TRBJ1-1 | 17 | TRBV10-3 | CAIRGSGGQGADTEAFF
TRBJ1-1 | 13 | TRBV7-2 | CASSLARGTEAFF
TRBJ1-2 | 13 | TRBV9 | CASSTTPIGGYTF
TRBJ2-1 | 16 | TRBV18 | CASSPTVVSGNNEQFF
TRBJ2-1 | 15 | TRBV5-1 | CASSPGLAGDDEQFF
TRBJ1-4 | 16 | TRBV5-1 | CASSLELTEGNEKLFF
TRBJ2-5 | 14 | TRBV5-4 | CASSKAGVQETQYF
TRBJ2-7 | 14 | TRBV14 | CASSQDGTPSLVYF
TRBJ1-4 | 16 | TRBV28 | CASSWQGAGSNEKLFF